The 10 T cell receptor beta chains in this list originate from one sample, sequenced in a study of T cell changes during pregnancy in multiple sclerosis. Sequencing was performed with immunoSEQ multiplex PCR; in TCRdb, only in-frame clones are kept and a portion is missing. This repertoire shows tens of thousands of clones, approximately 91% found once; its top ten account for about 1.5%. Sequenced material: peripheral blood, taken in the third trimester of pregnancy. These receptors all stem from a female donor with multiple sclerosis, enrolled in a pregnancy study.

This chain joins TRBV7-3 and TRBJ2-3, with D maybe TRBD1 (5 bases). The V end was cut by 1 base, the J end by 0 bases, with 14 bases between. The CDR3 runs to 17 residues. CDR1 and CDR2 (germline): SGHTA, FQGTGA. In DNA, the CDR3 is TGTGCCAGCAGCTTAAGGGGCCGACAGACTAGCACAGATACGCAGTATTTT. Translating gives CASSLRGRQTSTDTQYF.

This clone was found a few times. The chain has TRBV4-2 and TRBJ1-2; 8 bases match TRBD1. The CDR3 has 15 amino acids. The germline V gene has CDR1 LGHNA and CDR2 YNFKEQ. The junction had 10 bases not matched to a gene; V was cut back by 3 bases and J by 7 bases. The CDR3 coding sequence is TGTGCCAGCAGCCATCTACAGGACAGGGTTCGTGGCTACACCTTC. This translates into CASSHLQDRVRGYTF.

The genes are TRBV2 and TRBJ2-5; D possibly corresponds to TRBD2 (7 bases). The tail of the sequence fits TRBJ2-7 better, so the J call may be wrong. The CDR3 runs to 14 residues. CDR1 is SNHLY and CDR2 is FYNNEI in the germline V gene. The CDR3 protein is CASSDQGGAYEQYF. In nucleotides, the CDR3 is TGTGCCAGCAGTGATCAAGGGGGGGCTTACGAGCAGTACTTC.

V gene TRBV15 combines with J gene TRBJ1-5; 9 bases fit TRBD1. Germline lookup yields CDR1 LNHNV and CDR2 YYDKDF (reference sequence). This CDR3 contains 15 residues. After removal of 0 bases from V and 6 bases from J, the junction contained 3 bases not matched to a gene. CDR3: CATSREGTGFQPQHF. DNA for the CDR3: TGTGCCACCAGCAGAGAAGGGACAGGGTTTCAGCCCCAGCATTTT.

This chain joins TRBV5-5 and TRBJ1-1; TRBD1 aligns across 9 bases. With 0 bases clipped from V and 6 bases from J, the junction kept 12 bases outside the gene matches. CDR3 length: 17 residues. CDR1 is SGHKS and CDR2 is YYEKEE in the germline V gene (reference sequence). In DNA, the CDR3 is TGTGCCAGCAGCTTGGGGGGGACAGGGCGCCCGGGGCCTGAAGCTTTCTTT. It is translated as CASSLGGTGRPGPEAFF.

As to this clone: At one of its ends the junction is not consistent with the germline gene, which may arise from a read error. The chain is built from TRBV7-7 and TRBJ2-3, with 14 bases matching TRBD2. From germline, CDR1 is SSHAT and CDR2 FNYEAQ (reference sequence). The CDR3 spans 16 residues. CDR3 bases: TGTGCTAGCAGCTCGGGACTAGCGGGGGTACTAGATACGCAGTATTTT. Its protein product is CASSSGLAGVLDTQYF.

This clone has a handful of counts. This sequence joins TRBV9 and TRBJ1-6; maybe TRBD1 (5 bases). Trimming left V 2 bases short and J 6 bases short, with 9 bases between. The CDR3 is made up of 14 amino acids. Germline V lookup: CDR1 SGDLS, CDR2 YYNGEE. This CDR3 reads CASSVWGRNSPLHF. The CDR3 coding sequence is TGTGCCAGCAGCGTTTGGGGCCGTAATTCACCCCTCCACTTT.

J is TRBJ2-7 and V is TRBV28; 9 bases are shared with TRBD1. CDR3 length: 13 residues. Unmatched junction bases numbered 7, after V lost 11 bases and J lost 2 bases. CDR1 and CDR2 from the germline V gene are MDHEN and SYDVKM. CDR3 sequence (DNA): TGTGCCGTCAGACAGGGGGGAACCTACGAGCAGTACTTC. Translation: CAVRQGGTYEQYF.

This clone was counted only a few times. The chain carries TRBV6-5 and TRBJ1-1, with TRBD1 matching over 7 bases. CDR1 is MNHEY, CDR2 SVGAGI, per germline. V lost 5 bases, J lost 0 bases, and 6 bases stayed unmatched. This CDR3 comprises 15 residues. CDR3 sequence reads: CASSTEGQLNTEAFF. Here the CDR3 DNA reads TGTGCCAGCAGTACCGAGGGACAGCTGAACACTGAAGCTTTCTTT.

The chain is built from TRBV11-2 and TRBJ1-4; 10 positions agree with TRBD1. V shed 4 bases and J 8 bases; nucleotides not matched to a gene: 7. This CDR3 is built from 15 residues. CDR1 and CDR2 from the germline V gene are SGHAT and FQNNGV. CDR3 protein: CASSYGQGGPEKLFF. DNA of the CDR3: TGTGCCAGCAGCTACGGACAGGGGGGACCAGAAAAACTGTTTTTT.